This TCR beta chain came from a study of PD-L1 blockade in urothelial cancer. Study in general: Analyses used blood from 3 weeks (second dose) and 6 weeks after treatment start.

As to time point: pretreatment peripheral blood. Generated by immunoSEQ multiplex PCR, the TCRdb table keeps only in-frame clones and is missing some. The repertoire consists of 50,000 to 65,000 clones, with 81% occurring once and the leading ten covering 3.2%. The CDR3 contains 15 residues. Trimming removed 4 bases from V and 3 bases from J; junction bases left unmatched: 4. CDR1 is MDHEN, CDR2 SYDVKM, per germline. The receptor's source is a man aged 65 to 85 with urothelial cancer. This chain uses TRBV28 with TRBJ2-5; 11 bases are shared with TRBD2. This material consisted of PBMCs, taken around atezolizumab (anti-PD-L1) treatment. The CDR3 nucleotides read TGTGCCAGCAGTTATCTAGCGGGAGGTAAAGAGACCCAGTACTTC. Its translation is CASSYLAGGKETQYF.